This T cell receptor beta chain was captured in a study of control samples from healthy donors and cancer patients. CDR1 and CDR2 from the germline V gene are SEHNR and FQNEAQ (reference sequence). V was cut by 1 base and J by 14 bases, with 16 bases left in between. This CDR3 is built from 13 residues. Here immunoSEQ multiplex PCR was the method, and the copy in TCRdb shows in-frame clones only, minus some. The table shows 110,000 to 150,000 clones, with roughly 89% occurring only once. The V call is TRBV7-9, the J call TRBJ2-3; tentatively, D is TRBD1 (5 bases). The source material was blood. The TCR comes from a man younger than 40 in good health. The CDR3, as DNA: TGTGCCAGCAGCTTAGGAGGTGCCCCAGGGCCGTATTTT. Its translation: CASSLGGAPGPYF. The entire variable domain, with the rest obtained from reference TRBV7-9 and TRBJ2-3, is as follows: DTGVSQNPRHKITKRGQNVTFRCDPISEHNRLYWYRQTLGQGPEFLTYFQNEAQLEKSRLLSDRFSAERPKGSFSTLEIQRTEQGDSAMYLCASSLGGAPGPYFGPGTRLTVL.